Following are 22 T cell receptor beta chains from one sample sequenced in a study of blood T cell repertoires in COVID-19. Clones were sequenced by immunoSEQ multiplex PCR, and TCRdb holds only the in-frame ones, with some missing. Found here are 250,000 or so clones, just over 85% of them singletons; the top ten hold around 1.7%. The specimen was PBMCs or T cells enriched from blood (not recorded which). All receptors come from a man aged 40-49 years who had recovered from COVID-19.

This clone occurred once. The V gene is TRBV10-3, the J gene TRBJ1-1; D perhaps matches TRBD1 (6 bases). Trimming pared 6 bases from V and 1 base from J, leaving 6 bases between. Germline CDR1 reads ENHRY; CDR2 reads SYGVKD. The CDR3 is 12 amino acids. The CDR3 nucleotides read TGTGCCATCAGGACAGGGAACACTGAAGCTTTCTTT. Protein sequence: CAIRTGNTEAFF.

V usage is TRBV6-5 and J usage is TRBJ1-3; tentatively, D is TRBD1 (5 bases). The length of the CDR3 is 15 residues. V was cut by 0 bases and J by 9 bases, with 15 bases left in between. Germline V gene data show CDR1 as MNHEY and CDR2 as SVGAGI. The CDR3 region has the DNA TGTGCCAGCAGTTACTCCACGGGGGGGGTTGGCACCATATATTTT. It translates to CASSYSTGGVGTIYF.

The genes are TRBV30 and TRBJ1-1; a possible D gene is TRBD1 (5 bases). CDR3 length: 14 amino acids. The germline V gene has CDR1 GTSNPN and CDR2 SVGIG (reference sequence). The germline V and J ends were trimmed by 1 base and 4 bases, with 13 bases remaining between them. The CDR3 is CAWSANAGFTEAFF. CDR3 in DNA: TGTGCCTGGAGTGCCAACGCAGGGTTCACTGAAGCTTTCTTT. Full variable domain (missing parts from reference TRBV30 and TRBJ1-1): SQTIHQWPATLVQPVGSPLSLECTVEGTSNPNLYWYRQAAGRGLQLLFYSVGIGQISSEVPQNLSASRPQDRQFILSSKKLLLSDSGFYLCAWSANAGFTEAFFGQGTRLTVV.

This chain connects TRBV7-6 to TRBJ1-3; TRBD1 agrees at 7 bases. The V segment lost 5 bases and the J segment 2 bases; nucleotides outside the gene matches: 3. The CDR3 has 14 amino acids. The germline gives CDR1 SGHVS, CDR2 FNYEAQ. CDR3 protein: CASSLGQAGNTIYF. The CDR3 DNA is TGTGCCAGCAGCCTAGGACAGGCTGGAAACACCATATATTTT. Based on the CDR3 plus reference TRBV7-6 and TRBJ1-3, the full variable domain is GAGVSQSPRYKVTKRGQDVALRCDPISGHVSLYWYRQALGQGPEFLTYFNYEAQQDKSGLPNDRFSAERPEGSISTLTIQRTEQRDSAMYRCASSLGQAGNTIYFGEGSWLTVV.

V gene TRBV4-1 combines with J gene TRBJ1-1, with 7 bases matching TRBD1. The CDR3 loop spans 15 amino acids. Trimming at V came to 2 bases and at J to 5 bases, leaving 8 bases not matched to a gene. CDR1 is MGHRA, CDR2 YSYEKL, per germline. CDR3 region: CASSQSLTGLTEAFF. In DNA, the CDR3 is TGCGCCAGCAGCCAATCGTTGACAGGGTTAACTGAAGCTTTCTTT.

The chain couples TRBV7-8 to TRBJ2-2; D may be TRBD2 (5 bases). Germline CDR1 SGHVS, CDR2 FQNEAQ. This CDR3 contains 14 residues. Trimming removed 4 bases at V and 5 bases at J, with 11 bases between. DNA of the CDR3: TGTGCCAGCAGCTGGGGTGGCGGGACCGGGGAGCTGTTTTTT. As protein: CASSWGGGTGELFF.

The genes are TRBV15 and TRBJ2-5; 11 nucleotides align to TRBD2. CDR1 and CDR2 from the germline V gene are LNHNV and YYDKDF (reference sequence). Losses at the gene ends were 2 bases for V and 5 bases for J; bases not matched to a gene: 4. This CDR3 comprises 15 residues. CDR3 region: CATSRPTSGAETQYF. The CDR3 coding sequence is TGTGCCACCAGCAGACCGACTAGCGGGGCCGAGACCCAGTACTTC.

The chain combines TRBV9 with TRBJ1-2; 7 bases align to TRBD1. V lost 3 bases and J lost 3; bases outside the gene matches: 8. This CDR3 spans 15 amino acids. The germline gives CDR1 SGDLS, CDR2 YYNGEE. The CDR3 reads CASSADRNGHYGYTF. For the CDR3, the DNA is TGTGCCAGCAGCGCGGACAGGAATGGACACTATGGCTACACCTTC.

The chain uses TRBV3-1 (or the pseudogene TRBV3-2) and TRBJ2-1; 8 bases align to TRBD2. CDR3 length equals 15 residues. V lost 1 base and J lost 6; bases outside the gene matches: 5. CDR1 is LGHDT and CDR2 is YNNKEL in the germline V gene (reference sequence). The CDR3 loop is CASSQGTGGPNEQFF. In DNA, the CDR3 is TGTGCCAGCAGCCAAGGGACGGGAGGGCCCAATGAGCAGTTCTTC.

The chain carries TRBV27 and TRBJ1-6, with 11 bases aligning to TRBD1. CDR1 and CDR2 from the germline V gene are MNHEY and SMNVEV (reference sequence). This CDR3 spans 17 amino acids. V lost 3 bases, J lost 4 bases, and 5 bases stayed unmatched. The CDR3 coding sequence is TGTGCCAGCAGTTTGACCGGGACAGGGGGTTATAATTCACCCCTCCACTTT. Its protein product is CASSLTGTGGYNSPLHF.

The rearrangement joins TRBV30 to TRBJ1-4; D not resolved. V was clipped by 2 bases and J by 6 bases, with 13 bases between them. There are 14 residues in the CDR3. Germline V lookup: CDR1 GTSNPN, CDR2 SVGIG (reference sequence). CDR3 coding DNA: TGTGCCTGGAGTCTCCCTATTCCTGATGAAAAACTGTTTTTT. It encodes CAWSLPIPDEKLFF.

This chain uses TRBV6-1 with TRBJ2-6, with D uncertain. Trimming took 6 bases from V and 0 from J, leaving 9 bases between them. CDR1 and CDR2 (germline): MNHNS, SASEGT. This CDR3 comprises 15 residues. The CDR3 DNA reads as TGTGCCAGCAGAGCCCGAGACTCTGGGGCCAACGTCCTGACTTTC. This gives the protein CASRARDSGANVLTF.

V usage is TRBV4-2 and J usage is TRBJ2-1, with 10 bases identical to TRBD2. The J segment lost 5 bases and the V segment lost 4 bases, leaving 5 bases of the junction unmatched. Looked up from germline, CDR1 is LGHNA and CDR2 is YNFKEQ. This CDR3 spans 15 amino acids. The CDR3 DNA sequence: TGTGCCAGCAGCCTATCGGGACTAGCGAACAATGAGCAGTTCTTC. Translating gives CASSLSGLANNEQFF.

This sequence joins TRBV23-1 and TRBJ2-5; a weak D match, TRBD2 (7 bases). TRBV23-1 carries the ORF label, with uncertain function. The CDR3 is 15 residues long. Trimming took 9 bases from V and 4 from J, leaving 21 bases between them. The CDR3 sequence is CARPRGEGLAETQYF. The CDR3 DNA sequence: TGCGCCAGGCCAAGGGGGGAGGGACTGGCAGAGACCCAGTACTTC.

The rearrangement links TRBV24-1 to TRBJ2-7, with D perhaps matching TRBD2 (5 bases). The CDR3 is 15 residues long. CDR1 KGHDR and CDR2 SFDVKD come from the germline V gene. V lost 4 bases to trimming and J lost 0 bases, with 12 bases between them. The CDR3 loop is CATSDPLANSYEQYF. CDR3 sequence (DNA): TGTGCCACCAGTGACCCCCTAGCAAACTCCTACGAGCAGTACTTC.

V usage is TRBV5-1 and J usage is TRBJ2-4, with D perhaps TRBD2 (5 bases). This CDR3 contains 16 residues. The germline V and J ends were trimmed by 1 base and 7 bases, with 18 bases remaining between them. Looked up from germline, CDR1 is SGHRS and CDR2 is YFSETQ. The DNA of the CDR3 is TGCGCCAGCAGCTTGTTAACTACGGGAAATTACAACATTCAGTACTTC. Translated: CASSLLTTGNYNIQYF.

The V and J genes are TRBV27 and TRBJ1-2; D remains ambiguous. The CDR3 has 17 amino acids. CDR1 and CDR2 from the germline V gene are MNHEY and SMNVEV (reference sequence). The V and J ends lost 0 bases and 4 bases respectively, with 18 bases between them. The CDR3 loop is CASSLSGVSDRPYGYTF. The CDR3 DNA reads as TGTGCCAGCAGTTTATCCGGGGTCAGTGACCGACCCTATGGCTACACCTTC.

J is TRBJ1-2 and V is TRBV30, with a weak D call TRBD1 (5 bases). CDR3 size: 12 residues. V was cut by 2 bases and J by 6 bases, with 10 bases left in between. CDR1 GTSNPN and CDR2 SVGIG come from the germline V gene (reference sequence). Here the CDR3 DNA reads TGTGCCTGGAGTAGGGGTTTCGATGGCTACACCTTC. Protein product: CAWSRGFDGYTF.

The chain has TRBV11-3 and TRBJ2-5; weak D call: TRBD1 (5 bases). The V end lost 5 bases, the J end lost 0 bases, and 19 bases lay between the germline ends. Germline CDR1 and CDR2: SGHNT and YENEEA. The CDR3 has 17 residues. In DNA, the CDR3 is TGTGCCAGCAGCGCGCCGGACACCTATCTCAACCAAGAGACCCAGTACTTC. Translation gives CASSAPDTYLNQETQYF.

The CDR3 coding sequence is TGTGCCAGCTCACCATCGGGGACTAGCGGGGGGGCTACAGATACGCAGTATTTT. Its translation is CASSPSGTSGGATDTQYF. V usage is TRBV18 and J usage is TRBJ2-3; 16 nucleotides line up with TRBD2. Per the germline V gene, CDR1 is KGHSH and CDR2 is LQKENI. V was pared by 2 bases and J by 3 bases, with 5 bases of the junction left unmatched. This CDR3 is built from 18 residues.

The CDR3 loop is CASSLGSLAGGTGELFF. Here the CDR3 DNA reads TGTGCCAGCAGCTTAGGTTCTCTAGCGGGAGGCACCGGGGAGCTGTTTTTT. V is TRBV7-2 and J is TRBJ2-2; 11 bases are shared with TRBD2. After removal of 1 base from V and 4 bases from J, the junction contained 5 bases not matched to a gene. The CDR3 consists of 17 residues. The germline V gene encodes CDR1 SGHTA and CDR2 FQGNSA.

This clone appeared once. V usage is TRBV19 and J usage is TRBJ1-2; 10 bases match TRBD1. Losses at the gene ends were 9 bases for V and 3 bases for J; bases not matched to a gene: 10. The CDR3 loop spans 15 amino acids. Looked up from germline, CDR1 is LNHDA and CDR2 is SQIVND (reference sequence). CDR3 sequence (DNA): TGTGCCAGCGTTACCGGGACAGGGGCGGACTATGGCTACACCTTC. Encoded protein: CASVTGTGADYGYTF.